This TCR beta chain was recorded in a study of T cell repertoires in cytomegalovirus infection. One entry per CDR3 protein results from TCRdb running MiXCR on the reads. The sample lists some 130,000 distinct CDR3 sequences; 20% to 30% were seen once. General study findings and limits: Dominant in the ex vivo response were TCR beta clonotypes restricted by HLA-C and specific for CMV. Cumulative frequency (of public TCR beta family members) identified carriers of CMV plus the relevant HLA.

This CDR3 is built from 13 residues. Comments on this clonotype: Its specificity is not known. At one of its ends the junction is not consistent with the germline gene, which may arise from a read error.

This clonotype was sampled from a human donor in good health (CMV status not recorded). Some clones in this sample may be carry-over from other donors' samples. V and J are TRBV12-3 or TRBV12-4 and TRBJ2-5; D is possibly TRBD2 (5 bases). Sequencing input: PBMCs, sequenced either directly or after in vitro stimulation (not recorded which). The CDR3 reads CASSAIEGETQCF. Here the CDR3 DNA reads TGTGCCAGCAGTGCCATCGAGGGAGAGACCCAGTGCTTC.